The rows below give T cell receptor beta chains drawn from one sample of a study of metastatic and nonmetastatic thyroid tumors. TCRdb reprocessed the PCR reads via MiXCR. The sample includes about 92,000 clones, about 16% of them seen just once. The sequenced sample consisted of blood. The receptors stem from a female donor with papillary thyroid cancer or a benign thyroid nodule (not recorded which). Some clones in this sample may be carry-over from other donors' samples. Both conserved end residues are part of each CDR3. The order of the fields is D gene, V gene, J gene, clone size, CDR3 protein, CDR3 DNA. D genes are given only for firm matches. Clone sizes are given selectively: once, few, many, or a class where the clone is expanded.

d_gene: -
v_gene: TRBV28
j_gene: TRBJ1-1
abundance: many
CDR3aa: CASSSSTEGRLGAFF
CDR3nt: TGTGCCAGCAGTTCATCGACAGAGGGCCGGCTAGGGGCTTTCTTT

d_gene: -
v_gene: TRBV28
j_gene: TRBJ2-7
abundance: -
CDR3aa: CASREQGVESYDQYF
CDR3nt: TGTGCCAGCAGAGAACAGGGAGTGGAGTCCTACGATCAGTACTTC

d_gene: -
v_gene: TRBV11-2
j_gene: TRBJ1-2
abundance: many
CDR3aa: CASSLVAGRGGYTF
CDR3nt: TGTGCCAGCAGCTTAGTTGCAGGGAGGGGTGGCTACACCTTC

d_gene: -
v_gene: TRBV10-1
j_gene: TRBJ2-2
abundance: many
CDR3aa: CASSESPAKTGELFF
CDR3nt: TGCGCCAGCAGTGAGAGTCCGGCAAAGACCGGGGAGCTGTTTTTT

d_gene: TRBD2
v_gene: TRBV28
j_gene: TRBJ2-2
abundance: many
CDR3aa: CASSLPSGGGGTGELFF
CDR3nt: TGTGCCAGCAGTTTACCCTCCGGGGGGGGGGGCACCGGGGAGCTGTTTTTT

d_gene: -
v_gene: TRBV19
j_gene: TRBJ2-2
abundance: many
CDR3aa: CASSIQSFGGELFF
CDR3nt: TGTGCCAGTAGTATCCAGTCATTTGGGGGGGAGCTGTTTTTT

d_gene: TRBD1
v_gene: TRBV30
j_gene: TRBJ2-7
abundance: -
CDR3aa: CAWGLGTGLEQYF
CDR3nt: TGTGCCTGGGGCTTAGGGACAGGGCTCGAGCAGTACTTC

d_gene: -
v_gene: TRBV15
j_gene: TRBJ2-1
abundance: many
CDR3aa: CATSQDSSYNEQFF
CDR3nt: TGTGCCACCAGCCAAGATAGCTCCTACAATGAGCAGTTCTTC

d_gene: TRBD1
v_gene: TRBV5-1
j_gene: TRBJ1-2
abundance: many
CDR3aa: CASRTGGWDGYTF
CDR3nt: TGCGCCAGCCGGACAGGGGGTTGGGATGGCTACACCTTC

d_gene: -
v_gene: TRBV30
j_gene: TRBJ2-3
abundance: many
CDR3aa: CASVKADTQYF
CDR3nt: TGTGCCTCTGTAAAGGCAGATACGCAGTATTTT

d_gene: -
v_gene: TRBV20-1
j_gene: TRBJ2-3
abundance: many
CDR3aa: CSTGADTQYF
CDR3nt: TGTAGTACCGGAGCAGATACGCAGTATTTT

d_gene: -
v_gene: TRBV20-1
j_gene: TRBJ1-2
abundance: many
CDR3aa: CSAKPGSSNYGYTF
CDR3nt: TGCAGTGCTAAACCGGGTAGTTCTAACTATGGCTACACCTTC

d_gene: -
v_gene: TRBV4-2
j_gene: TRBJ2-7
abundance: many
CDR3aa: CASSQDSPSEEYEQYF
CDR3nt: TGTGCCAGCAGCCAAGACTCCCCAAGCGAGGAATACGAGCAGTACTTC

d_gene: -
v_gene: TRBV11-2
j_gene: TRBJ2-7
abundance: -
CDR3aa: CVSSFRGGVTTDEHYF
CDR3nt: TGTGTCAGCAGCTTTAGAGGGGGGGTTACTACGGACGAGCATTACTTC

d_gene: -
v_gene: TRBV27
j_gene: TRBJ1-2
abundance: -
CDR3aa: CASIPTGTGYTF
CDR3nt: TGTGCCAGCATTCCGACGGGGACGGGCTACACCTTC

d_gene: TRBD1
v_gene: TRBV27
j_gene: TRBJ1-5
abundance: many
CDR3aa: CASSWGQGGNQPQHF
CDR3nt: TGTGCCAGCAGCTGGGGACAGGGGGGGAATCAGCCCCAGCATTTT

d_gene: -
v_gene: TRBV2
j_gene: TRBJ2-7
abundance: few
CDR3aa: CAISVGPSSYYEQYF
CDR3nt: TGTGCCATCAGCGTGGGTCCTTCCAGTTACTACGAGCAGTACTTC

d_gene: TRBD2
v_gene: TRBV7-8
j_gene: TRBJ2-1
abundance: -
CDR3aa: CASSLLTSGGEEQFF
CDR3nt: TGTGCCAGCAGCTTATTGACTAGCGGGGGGGAGGAGCAGTTCTTC

d_gene: -
v_gene: TRBV7-2
j_gene: TRBJ2-3
abundance: many
CDR3aa: CASSLCPDTQYF
CDR3nt: TGTGCCAGCAGCTTATGTCCGGATACGCAGTATTTT

d_gene: -
v_gene: TRBV5-4
j_gene: TRBJ1-5
abundance: many
CDR3aa: CASSLAGEGYSNQPQHF
CDR3nt: TGTGCCAGCAGCTTGGCCGGGGAGGGGTATAGCAATCAGCCCCAGCATTTT

d_gene: -
v_gene: TRBV7-8
j_gene: TRBJ2-7
abundance: few
CDR3aa: CASSLRGSYEQYF
CDR3nt: TGTGCCAGCAGCTTGAGGGGCTCCTACGAGCAGTACTTC

d_gene: -
v_gene: TRBV19
j_gene: TRBJ2-1
abundance: many
CDR3aa: CASSTVFNEQFF
CDR3nt: TGTGCCAGTAGTACGGTCTTTAATGAGCAGTTCTTC

d_gene: TRBD2
v_gene: TRBV9
j_gene: TRBJ2-3
abundance: many
CDR3aa: CASSVAATSGGGDTQYF
CDR3nt: TGTGCCAGCAGCGTAGCGGCGACTAGCGGGGGTGGAGATACGCAGTATTTT

d_gene: -
v_gene: TRBV6-1
j_gene: TRBJ2-2
abundance: many
CDR3aa: CASSLTGPGELFF
CDR3nt: TGTGCCAGCAGCCTAACAGGGCCCGGGGAGCTGTTTTTT

d_gene: -
v_gene: TRBV6-1
j_gene: TRBJ1-2
abundance: -
CDR3aa: CASRCGGNRGGYTF
CDR3nt: TGTGCCAGCAGGTGCGGGGGGAATCGAGGTGGCTACACCTTC

d_gene: TRBD1
v_gene: TRBV29-1
j_gene: TRBJ1-2
abundance: many
CDR3aa: CSVTGTVLSYGYTF
CDR3nt: TGCAGCGTTACCGGGACAGTACTTTCCTATGGCTACACCTTC

d_gene: TRBD1
v_gene: TRBV24-1
j_gene: TRBJ1-2
abundance: -
CDR3aa: CATSDVDRGPGDYGYTF
CDR3nt: TGTGCCACCAGTGATGTGGACAGGGGTCCCGGGGACTATGGCTACACCTTC

d_gene: TRBD1
v_gene: TRBV4-1
j_gene: TRBJ1-1
abundance: many
CDR3aa: CASSHRGGRRHTEAFF
CDR3nt: TGCGCCAGCAGCCATAGAGGGGGCAGGAGACACACTGAAGCTTTCTTT

d_gene: -
v_gene: TRBV20-1
j_gene: TRBJ1-2
abundance: many
CDR3aa: CSAPRAGFDYGYTF
CDR3nt: TGCAGTGCCCCAAGGGCGGGTTTTGACTATGGCTACACCTTC

d_gene: -
v_gene: TRBV7-9
j_gene: TRBJ1-5
abundance: many
CDR3aa: CASSLDAQPQHF
CDR3nt: TGTGCCAGCAGCCTAGACGCACAGCCCCAGCATTTT

d_gene: -
v_gene: TRBV7-3
j_gene: TRBJ1-4
abundance: many
CDR3aa: CASSLSGAPNEKLFF
CDR3nt: TGTGCCAGCAGCTTATCAGGGGCTCCTAATGAAAAACTGTTTTTT

d_gene: -
v_gene: TRBV20-1
j_gene: TRBJ1-5
abundance: many
CDR3aa: CSARKGNSNQPQHF
CDR3nt: TGCAGTGCTAGAAAGGGAAATAGCAATCAGCCCCAGCATTTT

d_gene: TRBD1
v_gene: TRBV5-1
j_gene: TRBJ1-2
abundance: many
CDR3aa: CASSPGTGDGYTF
CDR3nt: TGCGCCAGCAGCCCCGGGACAGGGGATGGCTACACCTTC

d_gene: -
v_gene: TRBV7-7
j_gene: TRBJ2-5
abundance: many
CDR3aa: CASSSFPRDTQETQYF
CDR3nt: TGTGCTAGCAGCTCCTTCCCCCGGGACACACAAGAGACCCAGTACTTC